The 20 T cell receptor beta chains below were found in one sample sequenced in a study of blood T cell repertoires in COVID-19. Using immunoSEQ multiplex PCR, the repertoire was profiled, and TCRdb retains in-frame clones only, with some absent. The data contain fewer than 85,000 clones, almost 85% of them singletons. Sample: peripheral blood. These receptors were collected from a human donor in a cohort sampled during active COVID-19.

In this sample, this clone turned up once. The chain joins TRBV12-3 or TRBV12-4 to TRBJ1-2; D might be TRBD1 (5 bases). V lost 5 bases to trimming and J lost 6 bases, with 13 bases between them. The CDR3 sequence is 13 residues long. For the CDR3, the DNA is TGTGCCAGCAGTCGCACAGGACACAATGGCTACACCTTC. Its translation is CASSRTGHNGYTF.

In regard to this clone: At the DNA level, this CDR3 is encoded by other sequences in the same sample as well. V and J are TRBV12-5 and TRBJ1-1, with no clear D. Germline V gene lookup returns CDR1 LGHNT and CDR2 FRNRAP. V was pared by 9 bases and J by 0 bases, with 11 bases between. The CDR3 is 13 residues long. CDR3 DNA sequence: TGTGCTAGCGGCTGGGCAGTGAACACTGAAGCTTTCTTT. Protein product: CASGWAVNTEAFF.

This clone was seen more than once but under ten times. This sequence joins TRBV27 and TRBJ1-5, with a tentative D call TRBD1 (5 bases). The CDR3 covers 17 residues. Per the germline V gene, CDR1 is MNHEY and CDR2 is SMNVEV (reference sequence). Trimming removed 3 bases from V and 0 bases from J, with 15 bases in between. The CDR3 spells CASSFVSDSYSNQPQHF. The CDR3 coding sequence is TGTGCCAGCAGTTTTGTATCCGACAGTTATAGCAATCAGCCCCAGCATTTT.

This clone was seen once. The CDR3 sequence is CASSTGAANTEAFF. The DNA of the CDR3 is TGTGCCAGTAGTACAGGGGCCGCGAACACTGAAGCTTTCTTT. The rearrangement links TRBV19 to TRBJ1-1; possible D gene TRBD1, 6 bases. The CDR3 extends over 14 amino acids. The germline gives CDR1 LNHDA, CDR2 SQIVND (reference sequence). Trimming took off 4 bases at V and 1 base at J, with 10 bases between the two ends. The whole variable domain, filled in from reference TRBV19 and TRBJ1-1, reads DGGITQSPKYLFRKEGQNVTLSCEQNLNHDAMYWYRQDPGQGLRLIYYSQIVNDFQKGDIAEGYSVSREKKESFPLTVTSAQKNPTAFYLCASSTGAANTEAFFGQGTRLTVV.

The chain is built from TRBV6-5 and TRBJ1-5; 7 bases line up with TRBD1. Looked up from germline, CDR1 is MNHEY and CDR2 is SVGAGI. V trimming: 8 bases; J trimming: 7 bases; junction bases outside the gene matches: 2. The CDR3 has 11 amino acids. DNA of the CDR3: TGTGCCAGCCAGGGGGTCCAGCCCCAGCATTTT. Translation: CASQGVQPQHF.

The CDR3 reads CASSLTLNTEAFF. The DNA of the CDR3 is TGTGCCAGCAGCTTGACTCTGAACACTGAAGCTTTCTTT. This chain uses TRBV7-9 with TRBJ1-1; the D is unclear. CDR1 SEHNR and CDR2 FQNEAQ come from the germline V gene (reference sequence). The CDR3 consists of 13 residues. Deletions cut 3 bases from V and 0 bases from J, with 5 bases between.

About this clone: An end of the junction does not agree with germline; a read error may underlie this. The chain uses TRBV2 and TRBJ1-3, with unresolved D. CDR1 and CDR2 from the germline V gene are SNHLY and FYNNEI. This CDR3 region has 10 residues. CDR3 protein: CASSDVQIDF. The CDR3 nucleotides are TGTGCCAGCAGTGACGTACAGATCGATTTT.

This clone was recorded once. CDR3 nucleotide sequence: TGCGCCAGCAGCTTAAGACTAGCTGGGTGGGGAGATACGCAGTATTTT. It codes for CASSLRLAGWGDTQYF. The V call is TRBV5-1, the J call TRBJ2-3, with 7 bases identical to TRBD2. Germline lookup yields CDR1 SGHRS and CDR2 YFSETQ. Trimming took 2 bases from V and 5 from J; bases not matched to a gene: 11. This CDR3 region has 16 residues.

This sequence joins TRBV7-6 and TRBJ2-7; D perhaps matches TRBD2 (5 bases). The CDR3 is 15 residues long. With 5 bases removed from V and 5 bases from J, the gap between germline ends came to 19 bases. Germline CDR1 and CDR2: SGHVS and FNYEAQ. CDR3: CASSPDSGKYNEQYF. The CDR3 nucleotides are TGTGCCAGCAGCCCCGACTCCGGGAAGTATAACGAGCAGTACTTC.

CDR3 in DNA: TGTGCCAGCACGGAGCGGGGGGGATGGACCGGGGAGCTGTTTTTT. Translated, it gives CASTERGGWTGELFF. V gene TRBV2 combines with J gene TRBJ2-2; 10 bases map to TRBD2. V lost 7 bases to trimming and J lost 5 bases; unmatched junction nucleotides: 7. In germline, CDR1 is SNHLY, CDR2 FYNNEI. The CDR3 loop spans 15 amino acids.

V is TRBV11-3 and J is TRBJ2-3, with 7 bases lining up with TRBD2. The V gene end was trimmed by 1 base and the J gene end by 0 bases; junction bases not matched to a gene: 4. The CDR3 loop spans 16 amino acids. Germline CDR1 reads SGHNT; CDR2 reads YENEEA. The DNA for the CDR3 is TGTGCCAGCAGCTTAGGAGTCGGGGGGAGCACAGATACGCAGTATTTT. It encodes CASSLGVGGSTDTQYF.

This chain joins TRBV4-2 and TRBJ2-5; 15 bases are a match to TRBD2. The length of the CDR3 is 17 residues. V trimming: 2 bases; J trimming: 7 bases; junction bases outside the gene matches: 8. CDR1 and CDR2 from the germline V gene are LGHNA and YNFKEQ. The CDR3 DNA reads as TGTGCCAGCAGCCAAAGGACTAGCGGGGGGGATTCAGTGACCCAGTACTTC. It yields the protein CASSQRTSGGDSVTQYF.

This CDR3 is CASSVGDRGNSPLHF. CDR3 DNA: TGTGCCAGCAGCGTCGGGGACAGGGGGAATTCACCCCTCCACTTT. J is TRBJ1-6 and V is TRBV9; 11 bases are a match to TRBD1. Losses at the gene ends were 2 bases for V and 7 bases for J; bases not matched to a gene: 2. This CDR3 is built from 15 residues. Germline CDR1 SGDLS, CDR2 YYNGEE.

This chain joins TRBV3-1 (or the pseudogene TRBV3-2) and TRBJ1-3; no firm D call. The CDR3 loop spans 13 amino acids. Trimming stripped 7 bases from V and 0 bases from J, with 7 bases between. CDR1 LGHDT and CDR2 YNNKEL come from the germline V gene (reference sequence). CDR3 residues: CASISISGNTIYF. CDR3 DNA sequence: TGTGCCAGCATATCTATCTCTGGAAACACCATATATTTT.

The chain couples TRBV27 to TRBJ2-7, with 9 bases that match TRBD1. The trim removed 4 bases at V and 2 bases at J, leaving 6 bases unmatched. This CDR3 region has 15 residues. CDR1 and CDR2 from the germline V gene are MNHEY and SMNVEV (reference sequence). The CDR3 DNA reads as TGTGCCAGCAGTTCAGACCGGACAGGGGCCTACGAGCAGTACTTC. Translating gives CASSSDRTGAYEQYF.

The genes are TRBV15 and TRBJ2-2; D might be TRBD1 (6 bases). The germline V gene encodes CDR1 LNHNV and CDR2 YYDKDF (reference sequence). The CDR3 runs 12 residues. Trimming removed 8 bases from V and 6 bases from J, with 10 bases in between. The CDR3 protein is CATRTAAGELFF. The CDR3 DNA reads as TGTGCCACCCGGACAGCCGCCGGGGAGCTGTTTTTT.

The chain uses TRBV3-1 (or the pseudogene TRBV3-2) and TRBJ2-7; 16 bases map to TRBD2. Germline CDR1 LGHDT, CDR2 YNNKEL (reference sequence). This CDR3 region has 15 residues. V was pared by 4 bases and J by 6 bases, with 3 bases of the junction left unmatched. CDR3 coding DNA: TGTGCCAGCAGCCCGGGACTAGCGGGAGGGCTCGAGCAGTACTTC. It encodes CASSPGLAGGLEQYF.

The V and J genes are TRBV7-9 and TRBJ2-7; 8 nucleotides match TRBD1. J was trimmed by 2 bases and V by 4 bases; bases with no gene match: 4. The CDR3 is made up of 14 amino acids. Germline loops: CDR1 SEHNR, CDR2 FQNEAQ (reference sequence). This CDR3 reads CASSYDRGTYEQYF. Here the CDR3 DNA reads TGTGCCAGCAGCTATGACAGGGGAACCTACGAGCAGTACTTC.

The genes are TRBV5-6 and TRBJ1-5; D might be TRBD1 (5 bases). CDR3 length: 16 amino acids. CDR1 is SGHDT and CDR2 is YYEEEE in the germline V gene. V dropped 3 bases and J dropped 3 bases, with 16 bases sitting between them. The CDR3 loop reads CASSSLKNRHNQPQHF. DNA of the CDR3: TGTGCCAGCAGCTCCCTCAAAAACAGGCACAATCAGCCCCAGCATTTT.

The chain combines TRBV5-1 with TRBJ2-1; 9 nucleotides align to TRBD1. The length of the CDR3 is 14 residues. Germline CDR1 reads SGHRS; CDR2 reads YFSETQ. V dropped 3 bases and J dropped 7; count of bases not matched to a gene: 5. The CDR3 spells CASSWGTGSNEQFF. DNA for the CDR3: TGCGCCAGCAGCTGGGGGACAGGGTCTAATGAGCAGTTCTTC.